This is a list of T cell receptor beta chains from one sample in a study of early T cells in non-severe SARS-CoV-2 infection. In TCRdb, the 5' RACE reads were re-called with MiXCR into one record per CDR3 protein. The sample lists 64,000 or so distinct CDR3 sequences, under 15% occurring once. The sequencing sample was made of whole blood. The receptors were sampled from an adult who was a healthcare worker with PCR-confirmed SARS-CoV-2 infection or an uninfected control (not recorded which). Both conserved end residues are part of each CDR3. D genes are given only for firm matches. Some rows mark clone size as missing; the rest say once, few, many or name a class of expanded clone.

j_call clone_size d_call v_call cdr3_aa cdr3_nt
TRBJ1-2 - - TRBV29-1 CSVEDLGGDGYTF TGCAGCGTTGAAGATCTTGGAGGGGATGGCTACACCTTC
TRBJ1-2 few - TRBV7-2 CASSLDTHYGYTF TGTGCCAGCAGCTTAGATACCCACTATGGCTACACCTTC
TRBJ1-2 - - TRBV4-3 CASSQDMKSSYGYTF TGCGCCAGCAGCCAAGATATGAAGTCCAGCTATGGCTACACCTTC
TRBJ1-3 few - TRBV4-3 CASSQDLGTTGGNTIYF TGCGCCAGCAGCCAAGATCTGGGGACAACAGGAGGAAACACCATATATTTT
TRBJ2-7 few TRBD1 TRBV6-1 CANGTTGGWEQYF TGTGCCAACGGAACGACAGGGGGCTGGGAGCAGTACTTC
TRBJ2-2 - - TRBV7-7 CASSLKTTNTGELFF TGTGCCAGCAGTCTAAAGACCACGAACACCGGGGAGCTGTTTTTT
TRBJ1-5 many - TRBV30 CAWSGGSNQPQHF TGTGCCTGGAGTGGGGGGAGCAATCAGCCCCAGCATTTT
TRBJ2-3 - TRBD1 TRBV10-3 CAIRDRAPDTQYF TGTGCCATCAGGGACAGGGCCCCAGATACGCAGTATTTT
TRBJ1-5 - - TRBV2 CASSEEGTFSNQPQHF TGTGCCAGCAGTGAAGAGGGGACATTTAGCAATCAGCCCCAGCATTTT
TRBJ1-5 - - TRBV9 CASSSGDQPQHF TGTGCCAGCAGCTCTGGTGATCAGCCCCAGCATTTT
TRBJ1-2 few - TRBV10-2 CASSESEGGSYGYTF TGCGCCAGCAGTGAGTCGGAGGGGGGAAGCTATGGCTACACCTTC
TRBJ1-1 few - TRBV2 CASRASGETEAFF TGTGCCAGCAGAGCTTCAGGGGAAACTGAAGCTTTCTTT
TRBJ2-2 few TRBD2 TRBV12-3/TRBV12-4 CASSLATGAGERTGELFF TGTGCCAGCAGTTTAGCAACCGGAGCGGGGGAACGAACCGGGGAGCTGTTTTTT
TRBJ2-7 few TRBD1 TRBV6-5 CASSYSSLDRSSYEQYF TGTGCCAGCAGTTACTCCTCCCTGGACAGGAGCTCCTACGAGCAGTACTTC
TRBJ1-1 few - TRBV9 CASSVEVWWNTEAFF TGTGCCAGCAGCGTAGAGGTTTGGTGGAACACTGAAGCTTTCTTT
TRBJ2-1 many TRBD2 TRBV10-3 CAISLAGGVVNEQFF TGTGCCATCAGCTTAGCGGGGGGGGTTGTGAATGAGCAGTTCTTC
TRBJ1-5 - TRBD1 TRBV5-6 CASSWGGTGRRNQPQHF TGTGCCAGCAGCTGGGGCGGGACAGGGAGGAGGAATCAGCCCCAGCATTTT
TRBJ2-7 - TRBD2 TRBV20-1 CSARMRGDPYEQYF TGCAGTGCTAGAATGCGGGGGGACCCCTACGAGCAGTACTTC
TRBJ2-7 - - TRBV7-2 CASSSPRGGYEQYF TGTGCCAGCAGCTCCCCCAGAGGGGGTTACGAGCAGTACTTC
TRBJ1-5 - - TRBV12-3/TRBV12-4 CASRPDSNQPQHF TGTGCCAGCAGGCCGGATAGCAATCAGCCCCAGCATTTT
TRBJ2-6 few - TRBV7-9 CASSLPRGHSGANVLTF TGTGCCAGCAGCTTACCCCGGGGCCACTCTGGGGCCAACGTCCTGACTTTC
TRBJ1-1 many - TRBV7-3 CASSLGQMNTEAFF TGTGCCAGCAGCCTAGGACAGATGAACACTGAAGCTTTCTTT
TRBJ1-1 - - TRBV7-6 CASSLITGMNTEAFF TGTGCCAGCAGCTTAATCACAGGGATGAACACTGAAGCTTTCTTT
TRBJ2-3 - - TRBV7-9 CASSRDSSDTQYF TGTGCCAGCAGCCGCGACTCCTCAGATACGCAGTATTTT
TRBJ1-4 - - TRBV18 CASSPPIVGATNEKLFF TGTGCCAGCTCACCACCTATAGTAGGAGCAACTAATGAAAAACTGTTTTTT
TRBJ2-3 few TRBD2 TRBV29-1 CSVELGLGSDTQYF TGCAGCGTTGAACTAGGACTAGGCTCAGATACGCAGTATTTT
TRBJ1-2 - TRBD1 TRBV12-3/TRBV12-4 CASSSLDRGLAGYTF TGTGCCAGCAGTTCGCTCGACAGGGGGCTAGCTGGCTACACCTTC
TRBJ1-1 - - TRBV29-1 CSVEGTLGVAFF TGCAGCGTGGAGGGAACTTTAGGGGTGGCTTTCTTT
TRBJ2-4 few TRBD2 TRBV30 CVSSPGRDIQYF TGTGTCTCCTCCCCGGGGAGGGACATTCAGTACTTC
TRBJ2-1 few - TRBV15 CATSRVPTGLSYNEQFF TGTGCCACCAGCAGAGTCCCAACGGGACTCTCCTACAATGAGCAGTTCTTC
TRBJ2-7 - - TRBV12-5 CASGDSEQYF TGTGCTAGTGGAGACTCCGAGCAGTACTTC
TRBJ2-3 few - TRBV10-3 CAIRGGITITDTQYF TGTGCCATCAGAGGCGGAATTACCATCACAGATACGCAGTATTTT
TRBJ1-2 - - TRBV5-6 CASSLLQSYGYTF TGTGCCAGCAGCTTGCTACAGAGCTATGGCTACACCTTC
TRBJ2-2 many - TRBV10-1 CASSEWRGAGELFF TGCGCCAGCAGTGAGTGGAGGGGGGCCGGGGAGCTGTTTTTT
TRBJ1-3 many TRBD1 TRBV5-1 CASSLGPGQGNTIYF TGCGCCAGCAGCTTGGGCCCGGGACAGGGAAACACCATATATTTT
TRBJ2-2 - - TRBV6-2/TRBV6-3 CASKRANTGELFF TGTGCCAGCAAAAGGGCCAACACCGGGGAGCTGTTTTTT
TRBJ1-5 many - TRBV28 CASSRGYGAGNQPQHF TGTGCCAGCAGCCGGGGGTATGGGGCTGGCAATCAGCCCCAGCATTTT
TRBJ1-1 few - TRBV5-1 CASKTRTAGTEAFF TGCGCCAGCAAAACCCGGACGGCAGGTACTGAAGCTTTCTTT
TRBJ2-7 few - TRBV9 CASKGNIGTSYEQYF TGTGCCAGCAAGGGCAACATTGGGACGTCCTACGAGCAGTACTTC
TRBJ2-7 - - TRBV4-1 CASSQEEGGLEQYF TGCGCCAGCAGCCAAGAGGAAGGAGGGCTCGAGCAGTACTTC
TRBJ1-5 many - TRBV15 CATGRGQPAQNQPQHF TGTGCCACCGGACGTGGGCAGCCCGCTCAAAATCAGCCCCAGCATTTT
TRBJ1-2 - - TRBV29-1 CSVEDQASRDNYGYTF TGCAGCGTTGAAGATCAGGCTTCGAGGGATAACTATGGCTACACCTTC
TRBJ1-6 few TRBD1 TRBV7-3 CARTGQGPYWDNNSPLHF TGTGCCAGGACGGGACAGGGGCCCTACTGGGACAATAATTCACCCCTCCACTTT
TRBJ2-7 - TRBD2 TRBV7-2 CASSSLTSGAPYEQYF TGTGCCAGCAGCTCACTGACTAGCGGGGCTCCCTACGAGCAGTACTTC
TRBJ2-7 few - TRBV12-3/TRBV12-4 CASSYRGSEQYF TGTGCCAGCAGTTACCGGGGATCCGAGCAGTACTTC
TRBJ2-3 many TRBD2 TRBV4-3 CASSQEWRGGRTDTQYF TGCGCCAGCAGCCAAGAATGGCGGGGGGGCCGGACAGATACGCAGTATTTT
TRBJ2-3 - TRBD2 TRBV6-4 CASREYSRGGLDTQYF TGTGCCAGCAGGGAATATTCGCGGGGGGGCCTGGATACGCAGTATTTT
TRBJ2-1 few - TRBV7-2 CASSFSQKNNEQFF TGTGCCAGCAGCTTTTCGCAGAAAAACAATGAGCAGTTCTTC
TRBJ1-6 few - TRBV7-6 CASSLGRRGESPLHF TGTGCCAGCAGCTTAGGCCGCAGGGGCGAATCACCCCTCCACTTT
TRBJ1-2 few - TRBV6-2/TRBV6-3 CAGGYGANYGYTF TGTGCCGGAGGATACGGAGCTAACTATGGCTACACCTTC
TRBJ2-1 - - TRBV3-1 CASSPRHFGTSDEQFF TGTGCCAGCAGCCCCCGACACTTTGGTACAAGCGATGAGCAGTTCTTC
TRBJ2-3 - TRBD2 TRBV2 CASRGYSGGRTDTQYF TGTGCCAGCAGGGGCTACAGCGGGGGAAGGACAGATACGCAGTATTTT
TRBJ2-3 few - TRBV7-7 CASSPRGPTDTQYF TGTGCCAGCAGCCCCAGGGGACCCACAGATACGCAGTATTTT
TRBJ2-1 many TRBD2 TRBV5-1 CASSSTSGGALIYNEQFF TGCGCCAGCAGCTCTACTAGCGGGGGGGCCTTAATCTACAATGAGCAGTTCTTC
TRBJ1-2 many - TRBV11-2 CASSPGGANYGYTF TGTGCCAGCAGCCCGGGGGGCGCTAACTATGGCTACACCTTC
TRBJ1-1 few TRBD1 TRBV20-1 CSAQGAREAFF TGCAGTGCCCAGGGGGCGCGTGAAGCTTTCTTT
TRBJ1-2 - TRBD1 TRBV2 CATSLAGGGYTF TGTGCCACCTCCCTGGCAGGGGGAGGCTACACCTTC
TRBJ2-7 many TRBD2 TRBV6-6 CASSLASGGSYEQYF TGTGCCAGCAGCCTCGCTAGCGGGGGTTCCTACGAGCAGTACTTC
TRBJ2-7 - - TRBV12-5 CASGSEVSEQYF TGTGCTAGTGGCTCTGAGGTTAGCGAGCAGTACTTC